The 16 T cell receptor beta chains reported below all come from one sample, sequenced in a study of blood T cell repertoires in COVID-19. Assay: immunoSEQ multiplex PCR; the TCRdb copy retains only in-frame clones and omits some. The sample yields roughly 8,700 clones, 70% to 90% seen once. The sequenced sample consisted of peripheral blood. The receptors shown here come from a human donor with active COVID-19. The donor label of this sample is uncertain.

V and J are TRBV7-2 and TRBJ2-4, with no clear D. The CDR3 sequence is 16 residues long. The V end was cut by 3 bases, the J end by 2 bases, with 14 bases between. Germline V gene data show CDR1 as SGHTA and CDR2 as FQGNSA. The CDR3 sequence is CASSFDIRVPKNIQYF. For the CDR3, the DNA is TGTGCCAGCAGCTTTGATATACGCGTCCCCAAAAACATTCAGTACTTC.

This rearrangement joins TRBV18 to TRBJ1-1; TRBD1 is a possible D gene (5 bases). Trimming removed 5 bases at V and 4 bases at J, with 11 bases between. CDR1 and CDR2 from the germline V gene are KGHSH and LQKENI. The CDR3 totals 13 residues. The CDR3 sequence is CASSAGGSTEAFF. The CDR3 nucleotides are TGTGCCAGCTCAGCCGGGGGAAGCACTGAAGCTTTCTTT.

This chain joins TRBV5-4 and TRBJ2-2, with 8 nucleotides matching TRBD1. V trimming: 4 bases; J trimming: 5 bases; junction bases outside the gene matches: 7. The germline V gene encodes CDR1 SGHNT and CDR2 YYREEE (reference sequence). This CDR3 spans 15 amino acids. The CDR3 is CASSAGTGRTGELFF. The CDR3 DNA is TGTGCCAGCAGCGCCGGGACAGGCCGGACCGGGGAGCTGTTTTTT.

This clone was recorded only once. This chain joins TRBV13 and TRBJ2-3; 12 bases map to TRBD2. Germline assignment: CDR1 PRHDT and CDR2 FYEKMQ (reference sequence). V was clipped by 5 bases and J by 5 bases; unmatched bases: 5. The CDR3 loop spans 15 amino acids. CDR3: CASSLAGGPEDTQYF. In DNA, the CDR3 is TGTGCCAGCAGCCTAGCGGGAGGGCCTGAAGATACGCAGTATTTT.

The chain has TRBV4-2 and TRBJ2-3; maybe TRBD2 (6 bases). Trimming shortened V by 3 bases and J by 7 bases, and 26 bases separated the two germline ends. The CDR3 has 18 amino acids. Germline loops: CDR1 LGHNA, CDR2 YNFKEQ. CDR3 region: CASSQQGAERVGGYTQYF. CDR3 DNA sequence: TGTGCCAGCAGCCAGCAGGGTGCGGAGCGGGTCGGGGGTTATACGCAGTATTTT.

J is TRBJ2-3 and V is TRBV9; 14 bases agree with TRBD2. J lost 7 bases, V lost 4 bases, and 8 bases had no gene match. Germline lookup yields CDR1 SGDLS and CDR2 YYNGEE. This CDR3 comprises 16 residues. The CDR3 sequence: CASSLRLAGGSNTQYF. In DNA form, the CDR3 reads TGTGCCAGCAGCCTCAGACTAGCGGGAGGGTCGAATACGCAGTATTTT. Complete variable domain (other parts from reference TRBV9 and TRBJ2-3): DSGVTQTPKHLITATGQRVTLRCSPRSGDLSVYWYQQSLDQGLQFLIQYYNGEERAKGNILERFSAQQFPDLHSELNLSSLELGDSALYFCASSLRLAGGSNTQYFGPGTRLTVL.

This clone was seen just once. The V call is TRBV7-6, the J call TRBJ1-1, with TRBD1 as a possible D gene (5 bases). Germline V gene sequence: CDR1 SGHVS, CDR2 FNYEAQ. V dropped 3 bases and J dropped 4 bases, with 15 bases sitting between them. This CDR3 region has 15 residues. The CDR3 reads CASSLLSGGGTEAFF. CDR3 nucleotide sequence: TGTGCCAGCAGCTTGCTGAGTGGGGGGGGCACTGAAGCTTTCTTT.

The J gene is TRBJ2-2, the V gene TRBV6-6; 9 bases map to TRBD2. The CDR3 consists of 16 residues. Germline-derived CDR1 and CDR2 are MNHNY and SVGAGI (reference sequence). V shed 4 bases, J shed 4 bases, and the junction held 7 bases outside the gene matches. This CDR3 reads CASSSSGTQSTGELFF. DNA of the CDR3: TGTGCCAGCAGTTCTAGCGGGACCCAGTCCACCGGGGAGCTGTTTTTT.

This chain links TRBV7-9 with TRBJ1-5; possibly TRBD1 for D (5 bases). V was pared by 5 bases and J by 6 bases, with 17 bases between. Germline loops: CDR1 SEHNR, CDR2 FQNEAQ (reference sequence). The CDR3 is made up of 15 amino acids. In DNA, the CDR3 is TGTGCCAGCAGCCCTTCGGGGGGGGTGAGTCAGCCCCAGCATTTT. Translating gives CASSPSGGVSQPQHF. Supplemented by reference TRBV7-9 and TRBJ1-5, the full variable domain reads DTGVSQNPRHKITKRGQNVTFRCDPISEHNRLYWYRQTLGQGPEFLTYFQNEAQLEKSRLLSDRFSAERPKGSFSTLEIQRTEQGDSAMYLCASSPSGGVSQPQHFGDGTRLSIL.

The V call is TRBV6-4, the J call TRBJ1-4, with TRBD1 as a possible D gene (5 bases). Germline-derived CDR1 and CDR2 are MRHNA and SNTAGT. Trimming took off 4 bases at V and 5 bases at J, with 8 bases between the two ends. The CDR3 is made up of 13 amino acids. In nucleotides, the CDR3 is TGTGCCAGCAGTGCGGGGGGGAATGAAAAACTGTTTTTT. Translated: CASSAGGNEKLFF.

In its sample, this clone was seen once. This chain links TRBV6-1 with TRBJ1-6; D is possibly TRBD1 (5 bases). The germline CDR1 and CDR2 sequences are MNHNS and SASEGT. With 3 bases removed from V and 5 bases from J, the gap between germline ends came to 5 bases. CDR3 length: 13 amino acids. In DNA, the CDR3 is TGTGCCAGCAGTGACAGGGATAATTCACCCCTCCACTTT. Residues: CASSDRDNSPLHF.

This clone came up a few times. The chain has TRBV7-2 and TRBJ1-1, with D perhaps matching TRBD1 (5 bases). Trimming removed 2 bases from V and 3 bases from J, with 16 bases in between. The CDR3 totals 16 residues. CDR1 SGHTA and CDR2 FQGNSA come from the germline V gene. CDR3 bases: TGTGCCAGCAGCTTACTGCGGGCAGGAGGGGACACTGAAGCTTTCTTT. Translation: CASSLLRAGGDTEAFF.

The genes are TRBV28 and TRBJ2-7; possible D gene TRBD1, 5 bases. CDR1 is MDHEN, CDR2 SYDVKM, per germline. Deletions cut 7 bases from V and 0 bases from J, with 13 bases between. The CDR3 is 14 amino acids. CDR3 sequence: CASIGQGISYEQYF. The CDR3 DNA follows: TGTGCCAGCATCGGCCAGGGAATCTCCTACGAGCAGTACTTC. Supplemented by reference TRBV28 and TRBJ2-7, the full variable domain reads DVKVTQSSRYLVKRTGEKVFLECVQDMDHENMFWYRQDPGLGLRLIYFSYDVKMKEKGDIPEGYSVSREKKERFSLILESASTNQTSMYLCASIGQGISYEQYFGPGTRLTVT.

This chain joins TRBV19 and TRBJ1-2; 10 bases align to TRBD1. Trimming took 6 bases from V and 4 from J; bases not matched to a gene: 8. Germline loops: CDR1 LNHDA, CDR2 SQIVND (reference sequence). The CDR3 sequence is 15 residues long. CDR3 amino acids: CASRETGGLAYGYTF. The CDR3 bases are TGTGCCAGTAGAGAGACAGGGGGCTTGGCCTATGGCTACACCTTC.

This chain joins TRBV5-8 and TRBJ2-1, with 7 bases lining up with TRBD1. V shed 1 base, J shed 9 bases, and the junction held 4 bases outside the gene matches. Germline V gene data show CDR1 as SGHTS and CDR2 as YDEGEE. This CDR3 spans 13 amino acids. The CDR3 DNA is TGTGCCAGCAGCTTGCCGAACAGGGGTGAGCAGTTCTTC. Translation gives CASSLPNRGEQFF. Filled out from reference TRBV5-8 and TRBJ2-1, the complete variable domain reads EAGVTQSPTHLIKTRGQQATLRCSPISGHTSVYWYQQALGLGLQFLLWYDEGEERNRGNFPPRFSGRQFPNYSSELNVNALELEDSALYLCASSLPNRGEQFFGPGTRLTVL.

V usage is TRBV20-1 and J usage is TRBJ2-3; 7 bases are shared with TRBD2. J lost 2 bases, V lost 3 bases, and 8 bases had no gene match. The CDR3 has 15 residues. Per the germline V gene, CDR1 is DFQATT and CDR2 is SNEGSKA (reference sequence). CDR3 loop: CSASWGGDFTDTQYF. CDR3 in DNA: TGCAGTGCTAGTTGGGGGGGGGACTTCACAGATACGCAGTATTTT.